This TCR beta chain was observed in a study of identical twins. Study-level points and caveats: For out-of-frame alpha sequences shared by twins, low generation probability was in excess. For cord blood, abundant beta clonotypes had fewer insertions, unlike memory repertoires, which showed none.

TCRdb ran MiXCR on the 5' RACE reads and lists one entry per CDR3 protein. The table has some 210,000 distinct CDR3 sequences, 15% seen once. With 7 bases removed from V and 1 base from J, the gap between germline ends came to 10 bases. Germline V gives CDR1 SNHLY, CDR2 FYNNEI. CDR3 length: 13 amino acids. This clonotype appeared a few times. Its antigen is undetermined. The same sample was also studied in work on T cells expressing NK-cell markers. That work adds: Sequencing of TCR beta repertoires drew on sorted CD3+CD56+NKG2C+, CD3+CD56+NKG2C- and CD3+CD56-NKG2C+ T cells. Out of eight donors sequenced, seven tested HCMV-seropositive and the remaining one seronegative.

The TCR was taken from a woman between 18 and 30 years old in good health. J is TRBJ1-1 and V is TRBV2, with TRBD1 as a possible D gene (6 bases). What was sequenced was CD8+ T cells sorted from blood. CDR3 DNA sequence: TGTGCCAGCATCGGGACAACGAACACTGAAGCTTTCTTT. Encoded protein: CASIGTTNTEAFF.